The 21 T cell receptor beta chains listed next were all sequenced from one sample in a study of T cells after yellow fever vaccination. TCRdb ran MiXCR on the 5' RACE reads and lists one entry per CDR3 protein. The data contain hundreds of thousands of distinct CDR3 sequences, roughly 8.7% of them seen just once; the ten biggest clones take up more than 15%. The sequencing here drew on PBMCs, taken on the day of the first yellow fever vaccination. The source is a man aged 18 to 30 who received the YFV17D yellow fever vaccine.

At least ten counts were recorded for this clonotype. This sequence joins TRBV12-3 or TRBV12-4 and TRBJ1-5; possible D gene TRBD1, 6 bases. Trimming cost V 5 bases and J 7 bases, with 21 bases left between them. This CDR3 has 16 residues. CDR3 residues: CASSVLGQGNQQPQHF. In DNA, the CDR3 is TGTGCCAGCAGTGTCCTGGGGCAGGGGAATCAACAGCCCCAGCATTTT.

The sample holds a few counts of this clonotype. V and J are TRBV6-5 and TRBJ2-7; no reliable D call. This CDR3 contains 12 residues. CDR1 and CDR2 (germline): MNHEY, SVGAGI. V lost 2 bases to trimming and J lost 6 bases, with 8 bases between them. DNA of the CDR3: TGTGCCAGCAGTTACAAAGGGCTCGAGCAGTACTTC. It translates to CASSYKGLEQYF.

This clonotype was detected only a few times. The gene calls are TRBV5-1 and TRBJ1-3; 10 bases are a match to TRBD1. The CDR3 consists of 15 residues. The junction had 8 bases not matched to a gene; V was cut back by 2 bases and J by 9 bases. Germline V gives CDR1 SGHRS, CDR2 YFSETQ. The DNA of the CDR3 is TGCGCCAGCAGCTTAGGGACAGGGGACCTCCTCACCATATATTTT. Translating it yields CASSLGTGDLLTIYF.

The rearrangement uses TRBV10-3 and TRBJ1-5; no definite D call. CDR1 and CDR2 from the germline V gene are ENHRY and SYGVKD. The CDR3 extends over 15 amino acids. V shed 2 bases and J shed 2 bases, with 10 bases lying between them. The CDR3 bases are TGTGCCATCAGTGAGCGGGGAGTGGGCAATCAGCCCCAGCATTTT. Residues: CAISERGVGNQPQHF.

This clonotype was recorded many times. This rearrangement joins TRBV12-3 or TRBV12-4 to TRBJ1-6, with D possibly matching TRBD1 (5 bases). Deletions cut 3 bases from V and 5 bases from J, with 8 bases between. The length of the CDR3 is 14 residues. The CDR3 protein is CASSLQGNNSPLHF. The CDR3 DNA follows: TGTGCCAGCAGTTTGCAGGGAAATAATTCACCCCTCCACTTT.

This CDR3 reads CSVAPIDTQYF. Written as DNA, the CDR3 is TGCAGCGTTGCCCCGATAGATACGCAGTATTTT. The chain uses TRBV29-1 and TRBJ2-3; D is unclear. This CDR3 spans 11 amino acids. Germline lookup yields CDR1 SQVTM and CDR2 ANQGSEA. V was trimmed by 4 bases and J by 5 bases, leaving 7 bases between them.

The chain joins TRBV5-4 to TRBJ2-5; possible D gene TRBD1, 6 bases. V lost 1 base and J lost 5, with 18 bases in between. The germline gives CDR1 SGHNT, CDR2 YYREEE (reference sequence). CDR3 length: 16 amino acids. The CDR3 loop reads CASSLSRGRGAETQYF. The CDR3 DNA is TGTGCCAGCAGCTTGTCAAGGGGCAGGGGAGCTGAGACCCAGTACTTC. The variable domain in full, completed from reference TRBV5-4 and TRBJ2-5, reads ETGVTQSPTHLIKTRGQQVTLRCSSQSGHNTVSWYQQALGQGPQFIFQYYREEENGRGNFPPRFSGLQFPNYSSELNVNALELDDSALYLCASSLSRGRGAETQYFGPGTRLLVL.

This clonotype was counted a few times. The chain combines TRBV20-1 with TRBJ2-1; 8 bases align to TRBD2. With 0 bases clipped from V and 8 bases from J, the junction kept 9 bases outside the gene matches. The CDR3 is 15 residues long. Germline V lookup: CDR1 DFQATT, CDR2 SNEGSKA (reference sequence). In nucleotides, the CDR3 is TGCAGTGCTAGAGATACCGGGGGGGCCGTCGATGAGCAGTTCTTC. This gives the protein CSARDTGGAVDEQFF.

The chain employs TRBV5-1 and TRBJ2-5; D gene uncertain. The CDR3 is 13 amino acids. Germline V CDR1 and CDR2: SGHRS, YFSETQ. Between the trimmed V and J ends, which lost 0 bases and 4 bases, there was a span of 7 bases. CDR3 loop: CASSLATLETQYF. The CDR3 coding sequence is TGCGCCAGCAGCTTGGCCACCTTAGAGACCCAGTACTTC.

The sample holds many counts of this clonotype. This chain uses TRBV5-1 with TRBJ2-3; 7 nucleotides line up with TRBD1. CDR1 SGHRS and CDR2 YFSETQ come from the germline V gene. This CDR3 has 14 amino acids. Losses at the gene ends were 3 bases for V and 2 bases for J; bases not matched to a gene: 3. This CDR3 is CASSSGTATDTQYF. In nucleotides, the CDR3 is TGCGCCAGCAGCTCAGGGACAGCCACAGATACGCAGTATTTT.

About this clonotype: A much larger clone differs from this one at a single base, so this may be a read error. CDR3 in DNA: TGTGCCAGCAGTTTAGGTGACAGGGGTAGTACAGGCCAGCATTTT. It encodes CASSLGDRGSTGQHF. The J gene is TRBJ1-5, the V gene TRBV28; 8 bases are a match to TRBD1. The germline V gene has CDR1 MDHEN and CDR2 SYDVKM. The CDR3 covers 15 residues. V dropped 2 bases and J dropped 12; count of bases not matched to a gene: 12.

This clonotype was counted between two and nine times. The chain joins TRBV7-2 to TRBJ2-5, with a tentative D call TRBD2 (7 bases). CDR1 and CDR2 from the germline V gene are SGHTA and FQGNSA. The ends were cut back, 1 base at V and 7 bases at J, with 13 bases in the middle. CDR3 length equals 14 residues. The CDR3 here is CASSLGEGVRTQYF. CDR3 nucleotide sequence: TGTGCCAGCAGCTTAGGGGAGGGGGTCCGGACCCAGTACTTC. The full variable domain, in which reference TRBV7-2 and TRBJ2-5 provide the parts outside the CDR3, is GAGVSQSPSNKVTEKGKDVELRCDPISGHTALYWYRQSLGQGLEFLIYFQGNSAPDKSGLPSDRFSAERTGGSVSTLTIQRTQQEDSAVYLCASSLGEGVRTQYFGPGTRLLVL.

This clonotype has a handful of counts. For the CDR3, the DNA is TGTGCCAGCAGTGATAGGGCTGAGCAGCCCCAGCATTTT. Its translation: CASSDRAEQPQHF. V usage is TRBV12-3 or TRBV12-4 and J usage is TRBJ1-5; D call uncertain. The CDR3 length is 13 residues. The germline V and J ends were trimmed by 5 bases and 7 bases, with 12 bases remaining between them.

This clonotype was detected a few times. The V call is TRBV5-4, the J call TRBJ2-2; 7 bases map to TRBD2. This CDR3 contains 12 residues. The germline V gene has CDR1 SGHNT and CDR2 YYREEE (reference sequence). V gave up 4 bases and J gave up 13 bases; unmatched junction bases: 7. CDR3 region: CASSRGEFGLFF. The CDR3 bases are TGTGCCAGCAGCCGGGGGGAGTTCGGGCTGTTTTTT.

This clonotype has a count of ten or more. The V call is TRBV20-1, the J call TRBJ2-1; TRBD2 aligns across 11 bases. The CDR3 spans 14 residues. The V gene's germline CDR1 is DFQATT and CDR2 SNEGSKA (reference sequence). The junction had 6 bases not matched to a gene; V was cut back by 5 bases and J by 6 bases. CDR3 in amino acids: CSARQLAGANEQFF. Here the CDR3 DNA reads TGCAGTGCTCGACAACTAGCGGGGGCCAATGAGCAGTTCTTC.

This clonotype has only a few counts. J is TRBJ2-5 and V is TRBV20-1, with 8 nucleotides matching TRBD2. CDR1 is DFQATT, CDR2 SNEGSKA, per germline (reference sequence). V lost 6 bases, J lost 1 base, and 7 bases stayed unmatched. The CDR3 spans 14 residues. The CDR3 sequence: CSAPPGGRQETQYF. The DNA of the CDR3 is TGCAGTGCCCCTCCGGGGGGGCGCCAAGAGACCCAGTACTTC.

Worth noting for this clonotype: A much larger clone sits a single nucleotide away, making a read error possible. The chain joins TRBV20-1 to TRBJ2-1; a possible D gene is TRBD1 (5 bases). The CDR3 is made up of 17 amino acids. Trimming took 0 bases from V and 3 from J, leaving 18 bases between them. Germline assignment: CDR1 DFQATT and CDR2 SNEGSKA (reference sequence). CDR3 nucleotide sequence: TGCAGTGCTAGAGATCAGGGCGTGGGGATTTTCTACAATGAGCAGTTCTTC. Amino acids: CSARDQGVGIFYNEQFF.

The sample holds a few counts of this clonotype. This chain joins TRBV7-2 and TRBJ1-1, with 8 bases fitting TRBD1. The J segment lost 0 bases and the V segment lost 3 bases, leaving 3 bases of the junction unmatched. Per germline, CDR1 SGHTA and CDR2 FQGNSA. The CDR3 has 15 residues. This chain's CDR3 is CASSFGTGMNTEAFF. As DNA, the CDR3 is TGTGCCAGCAGCTTCGGGACAGGCATGAACACTGAAGCTTTCTTT. The variable domain in full, completed from reference TRBV7-2 and TRBJ1-1, reads GAGVSQSPSNKVTEKGKDVELRCDPISGHTALYWYRQSLGQGLEFLIYFQGNSAPDKSGLPSDRFSAERTGGSVSTLTIQRTQQEDSAVYLCASSFGTGMNTEAFFGQGTRLTVV.

Only a few counts were recorded for this clonotype. This chain connects TRBV9 to TRBJ2-3; maybe TRBD2 (5 bases). Germline lookup yields CDR1 SGDLS and CDR2 YYNGEE. This CDR3 has 16 amino acids. The V and J ends lost 4 bases and 2 bases respectively, with 17 bases between them. CDR3 DNA sequence: TGTGCCAGCAGCCAGACTACCTCGACCCCCACAGATACGCAGTATTTT. Amino acid sequence: CASSQTTSTPTDTQYF.

A few counts support this clonotype. J is TRBJ2-6 and V is TRBV12-3 or TRBV12-4; D gene ambiguous. This CDR3 has 18 amino acids. Trimming removed 6 bases from V and 2 bases from J, with 20 bases in between. CDR3 amino acids: CASSDGARIAAGANVLTF. The CDR3 DNA reads as TGTGCCAGCAGCGATGGAGCCCGGATTGCGGCTGGGGCCAACGTCCTGACTTTC.

This clonotype was recorded many times. This chain connects TRBV12-5 to TRBJ2-5; D not resolved. Germline V gives CDR1 LGHNT, CDR2 FRNRAP. This CDR3 has 11 amino acids. V gave up 1 base and J gave up 5 bases, with 2 bases separating them. This chain's CDR3 is CASGLGETQYF. Here the CDR3 DNA reads TGTGCTAGTGGTTTGGGGGAGACCCAGTACTTC.